This TCR beta chain was identified during a study of blood T cell repertoires in COVID-19. The germline gives CDR1 SGDLS, CDR2 YYNGEE. V shed 4 bases and J shed 2 bases, with 12 bases lying between them. This CDR3 contains 15 residues. As originally analysed: Reference gene primers were amplified, and this amplification served to estimate nucleated cell counts. Some clones are missing from TCRdb's copy, which holds only in-frame ones; the method was immunoSEQ multiplex PCR. V and J calls and clone size come straight from that table; D and trimming were deduced from the DNA. The table lists roughly 150,000 clones, over 70% of them singletons. This clone was detected a few times.

This chain joins TRBV9 and TRBJ2-2; possibly TRBD1 for D (6 bases). This sequence originates from a woman in her 70s who had recovered from COVID-19. The sequenced material came from peripheral blood. The CDR3 DNA is TGTGCCAGCAGCTCCCGACAGGCCAACACCGGGGAGCTGTTTTTT. Its protein product is CASSSRQANTGELFF.